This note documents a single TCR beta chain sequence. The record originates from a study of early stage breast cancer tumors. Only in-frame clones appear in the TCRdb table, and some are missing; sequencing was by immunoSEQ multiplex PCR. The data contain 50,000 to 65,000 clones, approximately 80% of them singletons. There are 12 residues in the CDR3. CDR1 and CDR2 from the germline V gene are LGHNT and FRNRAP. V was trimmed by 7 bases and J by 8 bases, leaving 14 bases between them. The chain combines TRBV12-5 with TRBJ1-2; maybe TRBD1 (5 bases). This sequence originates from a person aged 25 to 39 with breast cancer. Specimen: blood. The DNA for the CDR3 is TGTGCTAGTGACGGGGGACTGGGAGGCTACACCTTC. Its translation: CASDGGLGGYTF. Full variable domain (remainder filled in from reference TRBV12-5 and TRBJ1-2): DARVTQTPRHKVTEMGQEVTMRCQPILGHNTVFWYRQTMMQGLELLAYFRNRAPLDDSGMPKDRFSAEMPDATLATLKIQPSEPRDSAVYFCASDGGLGGYTFGSGTRLTVV.